This passage covers 16 T cell receptor beta chains from one sample sequenced in a study of blood T cell repertoires in COVID-19. Repertoires were generated with immunoSEQ multiplex PCR, while TCRdb's copy carries only in-frame clones and drops some. The table has about 97,000 clones, 84% seen once; the top ten hold around 4.3%. Specimen: peripheral blood. Source of these receptors: a human donor in a cohort sampled during active COVID-19.

The chain joins TRBV6-5 to TRBJ2-2; D is perhaps TRBD1 (6 bases). V lost 6 bases and J 5 bases, leaving 13 bases between the germline ends. The CDR3 spans 14 residues. Germline-derived CDR1 and CDR2 are MNHEY and SVGAGI. The CDR3 spells CASSPPRGTGELFF. Here the CDR3 DNA reads TGTGCCAGCAGCCCGCCGAGGGGGACCGGGGAGCTGTTTTTT.

This clone has only one observation. The chain is built from TRBV2 and TRBJ2-5; 7 bases are a match to TRBD1. Trimming took 3 bases from V and 4 from J; bases not matched to a gene: 5. Germline CDR1 is SNHLY and CDR2 is FYNNEI. The CDR3 extends over 14 amino acids. In nucleotides, the CDR3 is TGTGCCAGCAGTGAGCAGACAGGGTTAGAGACCCAGTACTTC. As protein: CASSEQTGLETQYF.

This chain joins TRBV11-3 and TRBJ1-6, with 8 bases that match TRBD1. Trimming cost V 2 bases and J 7 bases; bases outside gene matches: 10. From germline, CDR1 is SGHNT and CDR2 YENEEA. The CDR3 contains 17 residues. The CDR3 region is CASSLLSDDRGNSPLHF. DNA for the CDR3: TGTGCCAGCAGCTTATTGTCCGATGACAGGGGAAATTCACCCCTCCACTTT.

The rearrangement joins TRBV4-3 to TRBJ2-3; TRBD1 aligns across 7 bases. Germline V CDR1 and CDR2: LGHNA, YSLEER. The CDR3 loop spans 15 amino acids. J lost 2 bases, V lost 1 base, and 3 bases had no gene match. CDR3 amino acids: CASSQGTGYTDTQYF. As DNA, the CDR3 is TGCGCCAGCAGCCAAGGGACAGGATACACAGATACGCAGTATTTT.

The CDR3, as DNA: TGTGCCAGCAGCCACCTTGGTTGGGCTTCACCCCTCCACTTT. Amino acids: CASSHLGWASPLHF. The rearrangement links TRBV3-1 (or the pseudogene TRBV3-2) to TRBJ1-6; D is ambiguous. V dropped 3 bases and J dropped 9 bases, with 12 bases sitting between them. In germline, CDR1 is LGHDT, CDR2 YNNKEL (reference sequence). The CDR3 is made up of 14 amino acids.

This clone was seen a handful of times. The rearrangement links TRBV5-1 to TRBJ1-6, with D perhaps matching TRBD1 (5 bases). There are 14 residues in the CDR3. Per germline, CDR1 SGHRS and CDR2 YFSETQ. V lost 1 base and J 7 bases, leaving 9 bases between the germline ends. CDR3 sequence reads: CASSLTGLNSPLHF. The CDR3 region has the DNA TGCGCCAGCAGCTTGACAGGTCTAAATTCACCCCTCCACTTT.

The chain recombines TRBV6-5 with TRBJ2-5, with TRBD1 matching over 12 bases. This CDR3 has 15 amino acids. Germline values: CDR1 MNHEY, CDR2 SVGAGI. The ends lost 2 bases at V and 4 bases at J; junction bases unmatched: 2. In DNA form, the CDR3 reads TGTGCCAGCAGTTACGGGACAGGGGGCTTAGAGACCCAGTACTTC. Encoded protein: CASSYGTGGLETQYF.

V gene TRBV4-3 combines with J gene TRBJ1-5; TRBD1 matches at 7 bases. The length of the CDR3 is 14 residues. Germline V gives CDR1 LGHNA, CDR2 YSLEER. V lost 0 bases to trimming and J lost 7 bases; unmatched junction nucleotides: 3. The CDR3 DNA is TGCGCCAGCAGCCAAGATCCAGGGGGACAGCCCCAGCATTTT. Protein product: CASSQDPGGQPQHF.

This clone was recorded a few times. J is TRBJ1-6 and V is TRBV19, with 12 bases fitting TRBD1. CDR1 and CDR2 (germline): LNHDA, SQIVND (reference sequence). The CDR3 spans 17 residues. The trim removed 5 bases at V and 5 bases at J, leaving 7 bases unmatched. CDR3: CASSSPGTGGDNSPLHF. The DNA for the CDR3 is TGTGCCAGTAGTTCCCCCGGGACAGGGGGCGATAATTCACCCCTCCACTTT.

The chain couples TRBV6-5 to TRBJ2-7; 12 nucleotides align to TRBD1. Per the germline V gene, CDR1 is MNHEY and CDR2 is SVGAGI. V trimming: 4 bases; J trimming: 4 bases; junction bases outside the gene matches: 8. This CDR3 comprises 16 residues. For the CDR3, the DNA is TGTGCCAGCAGTTCCGCCGGGACAGGGGGCAGGTACGAGCAGTACTTC. Protein product: CASSSAGTGGRYEQYF.

This clone was seen more than once but under ten times. This chain connects TRBV4-2 to TRBJ2-2, with D tentatively TRBD2 (6 bases). Trimming left V 0 bases short and J 2 bases short, with 10 bases between. Germline lookup yields CDR1 LGHNA and CDR2 YNFKEQ. The CDR3 loop spans 16 amino acids. CDR3 DNA: TGTGCCAGCAGCCAAGAGGGGACTTCAAACACCGGGGAGCTGTTTTTT. Amino acid sequence: CASSQEGTSNTGELFF.

This sequence joins TRBV6-2 or TRBV6-3 and TRBJ2-7; D is undetermined. Germline CDR1 reads MNHEY; CDR2 reads SVGEGT. The CDR3 runs to 13 residues. V lost 2 bases, J lost 5 bases, and 10 bases lay in between. The CDR3 DNA follows: TGTGCCAGCAGTTACGCCCGGAGCCACGAGCAGTACTTC. It is translated as CASSYARSHEQYF.

This clone was found once. The chain recombines TRBV7-2 with TRBJ2-7, with 16 bases that match TRBD2. The junction had 5 bases not matched to a gene; V was cut back by 3 bases and J by 6 bases. The CDR3 totals 16 residues. CDR1 and CDR2 (germline): SGHTA, FQGNSA. CDR3 in amino acids: CASSFGTSGGASEQYF. CDR3 DNA: TGTGCCAGCAGCTTTGGGACTAGCGGGGGGGCCTCCGAGCAGTACTTC.

The chain uses TRBV5-6 and TRBJ1-2; a weak D match, TRBD1 (5 bases). The CDR3 spans 15 residues. Germline V gene sequence: CDR1 SGHDT, CDR2 YYEEEE. V was shortened by 0 bases and J by 2 bases, with 11 bases between the two germline ends. CDR3 sequence reads: CASSLAAAGNYGYTF. CDR3 nucleotides: TGTGCCAGCAGCTTGGCCGCGGCAGGGAACTATGGCTACACCTTC.

This clone was detected only a few times. The rearrangement links TRBV6-2 or TRBV6-3 to TRBJ2-1; weak D call: TRBD1 (6 bases). V was cut by 0 bases and J by 4 bases, with 22 bases left in between. Germline lookup yields CDR1 MNHEY and CDR2 SVGEGT. The CDR3 has 19 amino acids. For the CDR3, the DNA is TGTGCCAGCAGTTACTCGACCTCGAACAGGGAACCGAGGTACAATGAGCAGTTCTTC. It yields the protein CASSYSTSNREPRYNEQFF.

V gene TRBV4-3 combines with J gene TRBJ1-1, with 9 bases lining up with TRBD1. Germline V gene data show CDR1 as LGHNA and CDR2 as YSLEER. CDR3 length: 14 amino acids. Trimming removed 6 bases from V and 2 bases from J; junction bases left unmatched: 4. CDR3 nucleotide sequence: TGCGCCAGCAGTCGGGGACAGGGAAACACTGAAGCTTTCTTT. Protein: CASSRGQGNTEAFF.